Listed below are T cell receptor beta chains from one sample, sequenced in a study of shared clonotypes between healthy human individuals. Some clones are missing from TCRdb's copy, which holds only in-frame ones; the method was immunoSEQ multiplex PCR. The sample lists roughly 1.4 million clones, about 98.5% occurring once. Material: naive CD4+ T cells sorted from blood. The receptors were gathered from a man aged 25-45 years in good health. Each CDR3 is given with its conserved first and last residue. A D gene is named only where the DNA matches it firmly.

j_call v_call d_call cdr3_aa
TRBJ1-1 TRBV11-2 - CASRGGDTEAFF
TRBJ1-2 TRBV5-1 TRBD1 CASSLDRGNYGYTF
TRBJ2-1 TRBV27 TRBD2 CASSLSSSGRRREQFF
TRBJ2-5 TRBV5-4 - CASSPGGGQETQYF
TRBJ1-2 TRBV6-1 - CASSRTSYGYTF
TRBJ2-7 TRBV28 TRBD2 CASLSSSDSRGVYEQYF
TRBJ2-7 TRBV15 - CATSRVRGTYEQYF
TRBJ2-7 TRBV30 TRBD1 CACGTGVYYEQYF
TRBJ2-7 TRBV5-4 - CASSSLVSDEQYF
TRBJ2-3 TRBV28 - CASSSWTTLTDTQYF
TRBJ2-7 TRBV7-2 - CASSLARQYEQYF
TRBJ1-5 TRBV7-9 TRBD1 CASSQQRPGQGDQPQHF
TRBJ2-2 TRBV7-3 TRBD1 CASSRTGSNTGELFF
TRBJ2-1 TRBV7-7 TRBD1 CASSSGAGGYNEQFF
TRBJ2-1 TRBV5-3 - CARSLVFTLSYNEQFF
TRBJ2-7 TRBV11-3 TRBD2 CASSEGLGLEQYF
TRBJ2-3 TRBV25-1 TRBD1 CASSAWDRGSTDTQYF
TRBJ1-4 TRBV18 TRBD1 CASSPPGQGTEKLFF
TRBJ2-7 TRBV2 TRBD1 CASIPGTGTYEQYF
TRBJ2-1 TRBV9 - CASSVEQGTWDEQFF
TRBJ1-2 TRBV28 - CASSRASGGYTF
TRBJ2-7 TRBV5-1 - CASSLGRQFSYEQYF
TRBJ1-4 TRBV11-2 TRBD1 CASSLVTGGFEKLFF
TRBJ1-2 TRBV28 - CASTSGVDSGVYGYTF
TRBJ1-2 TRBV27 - CASRKMIGGDSGYTF
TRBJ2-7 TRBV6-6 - CASSYTYREKIYEQYF
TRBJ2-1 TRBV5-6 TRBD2 CASSLGGRSHEQFF
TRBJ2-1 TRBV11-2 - CASSLDGGPYNEQFF
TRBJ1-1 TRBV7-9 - CASSLDWVNTEAFF
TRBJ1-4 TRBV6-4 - CASSDWLGSGNEKLFF
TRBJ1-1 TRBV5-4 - CASNSKGPSTEAFF
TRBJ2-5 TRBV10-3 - CAISDPTVQETQYF
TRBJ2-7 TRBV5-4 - CASSPGNGGSYEQYF
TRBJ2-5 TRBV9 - CASSVEGSPQETQYF
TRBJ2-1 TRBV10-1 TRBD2 CASSGHPDLAVSSYNEQFF
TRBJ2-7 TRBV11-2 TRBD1 CASSPLTGIYEQYF